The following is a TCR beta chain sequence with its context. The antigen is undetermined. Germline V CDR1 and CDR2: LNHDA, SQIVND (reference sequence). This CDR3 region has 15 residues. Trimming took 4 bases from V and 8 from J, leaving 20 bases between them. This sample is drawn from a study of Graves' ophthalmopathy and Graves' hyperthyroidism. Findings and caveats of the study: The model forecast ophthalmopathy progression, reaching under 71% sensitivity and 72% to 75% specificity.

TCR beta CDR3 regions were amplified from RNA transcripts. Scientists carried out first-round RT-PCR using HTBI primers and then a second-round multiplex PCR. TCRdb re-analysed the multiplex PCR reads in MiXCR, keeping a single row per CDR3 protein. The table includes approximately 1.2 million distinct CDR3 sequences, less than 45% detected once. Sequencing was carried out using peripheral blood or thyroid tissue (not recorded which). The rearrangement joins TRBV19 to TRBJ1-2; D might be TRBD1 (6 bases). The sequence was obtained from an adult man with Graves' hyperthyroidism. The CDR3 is CASSRTPLTGDGYTF. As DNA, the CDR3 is TGTGCCAGTAGTAGAACCCCGTTGACAGGAGACGGCTACACCTTC.